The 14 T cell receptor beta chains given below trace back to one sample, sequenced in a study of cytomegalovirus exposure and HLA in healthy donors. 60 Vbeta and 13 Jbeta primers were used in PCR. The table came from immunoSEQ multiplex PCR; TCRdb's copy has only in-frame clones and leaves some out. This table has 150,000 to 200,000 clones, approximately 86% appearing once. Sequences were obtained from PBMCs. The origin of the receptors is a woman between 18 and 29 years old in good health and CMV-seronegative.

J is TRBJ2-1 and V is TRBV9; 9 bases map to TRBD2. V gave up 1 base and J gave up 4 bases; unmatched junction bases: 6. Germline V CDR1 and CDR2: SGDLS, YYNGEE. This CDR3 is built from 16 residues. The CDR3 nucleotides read TGTGCCAGCAGCGTACCGAGCGGGGGGACTTACAATGAGCAGTTCTTC. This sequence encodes CASSVPSGGTYNEQFF.

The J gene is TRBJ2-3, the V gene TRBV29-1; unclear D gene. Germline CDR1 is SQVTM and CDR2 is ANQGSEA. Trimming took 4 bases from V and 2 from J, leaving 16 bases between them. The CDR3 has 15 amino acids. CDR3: CSVAAPRPSTDTQYF. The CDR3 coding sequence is TGCAGCGTTGCGGCTCCCAGGCCTTCCACAGATACGCAGTATTTT.

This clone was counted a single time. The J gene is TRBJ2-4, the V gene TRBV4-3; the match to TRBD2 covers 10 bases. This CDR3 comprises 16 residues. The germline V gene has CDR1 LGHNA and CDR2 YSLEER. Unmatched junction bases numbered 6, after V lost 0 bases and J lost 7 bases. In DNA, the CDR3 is TGCGCCAGCAGCCAAGATATTCTAGCGGGAGTTAACATTCAGTACTTC. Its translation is CASSQDILAGVNIQYF.

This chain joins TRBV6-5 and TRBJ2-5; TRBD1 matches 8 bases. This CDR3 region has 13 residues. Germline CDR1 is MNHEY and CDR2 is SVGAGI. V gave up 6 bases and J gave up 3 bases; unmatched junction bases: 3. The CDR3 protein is CASSSDREETQYF. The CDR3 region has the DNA TGTGCCAGCAGCTCGGACAGGGAAGAGACCCAGTACTTC.

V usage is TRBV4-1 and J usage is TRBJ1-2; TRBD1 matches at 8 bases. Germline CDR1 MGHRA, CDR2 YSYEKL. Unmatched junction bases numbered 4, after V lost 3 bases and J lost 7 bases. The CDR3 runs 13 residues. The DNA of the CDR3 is TGCGCCAGCAGCCAGACAGGGGTCGGTGGCTACACCTTC. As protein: CASSQTGVGGYTF.

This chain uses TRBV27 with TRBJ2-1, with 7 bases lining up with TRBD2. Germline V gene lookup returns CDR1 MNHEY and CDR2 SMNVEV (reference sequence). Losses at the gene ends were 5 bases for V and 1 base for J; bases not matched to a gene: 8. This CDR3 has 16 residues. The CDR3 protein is CASSSLVRGSYNEQFF. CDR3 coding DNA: TGTGCCAGCAGTAGCCTGGTGCGGGGGTCCTACAATGAGCAGTTCTTC.

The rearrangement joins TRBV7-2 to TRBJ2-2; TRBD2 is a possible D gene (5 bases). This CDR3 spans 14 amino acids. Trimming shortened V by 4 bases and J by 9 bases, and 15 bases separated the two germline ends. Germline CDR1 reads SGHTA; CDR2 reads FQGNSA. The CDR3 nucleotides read TGTGCCAGCAGCTCCCCGGGATTAGCGAGGGAGCTGTTTTTT. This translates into CASSSPGLARELFF.

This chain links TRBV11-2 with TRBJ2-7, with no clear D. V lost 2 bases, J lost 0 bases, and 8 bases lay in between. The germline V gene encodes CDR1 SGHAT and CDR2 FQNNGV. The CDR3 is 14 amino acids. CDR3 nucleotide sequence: TGTGCCAGCAGCTTAAGGCCGGGCTCCTACGAGCAGTACTTC. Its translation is CASSLRPGSYEQYF.

The CDR3 reads CASSAGVLSGDTQYF. The CDR3 bases are TGTGCCAGCAGTGCGGGAGTGCTAAGTGGAGATACGCAGTATTTT. The chain is built from TRBV25-1 and TRBJ2-3; D is perhaps TRBD2 (6 bases). V was pared by 4 bases and J by 5 bases, with 16 bases between. Germline-derived CDR1 and CDR2 are MGHDK and SYGVNS. This CDR3 region has 15 residues.

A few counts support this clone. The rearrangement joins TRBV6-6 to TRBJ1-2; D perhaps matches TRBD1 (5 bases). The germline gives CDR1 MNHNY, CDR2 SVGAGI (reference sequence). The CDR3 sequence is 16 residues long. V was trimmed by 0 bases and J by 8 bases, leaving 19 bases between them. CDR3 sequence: CASSYSKLAGFMGYTF. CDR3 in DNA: TGTGCCAGCAGTTACTCGAAATTGGCAGGGTTCATGGGCTACACCTTC.

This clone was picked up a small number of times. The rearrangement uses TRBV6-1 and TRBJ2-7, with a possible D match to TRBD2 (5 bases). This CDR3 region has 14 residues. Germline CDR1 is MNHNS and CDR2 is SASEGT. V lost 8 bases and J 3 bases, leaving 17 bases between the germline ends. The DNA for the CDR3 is TGTGCCAGCTCCTCAGGACTGCAAGGCTACGAGCAGTACTTC. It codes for CASSSGLQGYEQYF.

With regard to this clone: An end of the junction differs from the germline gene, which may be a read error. In DNA, the CDR3 is TGTGCCAGCTCCCCACGCAGTAGGGACTACCCCAATGAGCAGTTCTTC. It translates to CASSPRSRDYPNEQFF. The chain combines TRBV18 with TRBJ2-1; TRBD2 matches at 7 bases. Germline values: CDR1 KGHSH, CDR2 LQKENI. The CDR3 extends over 16 amino acids.

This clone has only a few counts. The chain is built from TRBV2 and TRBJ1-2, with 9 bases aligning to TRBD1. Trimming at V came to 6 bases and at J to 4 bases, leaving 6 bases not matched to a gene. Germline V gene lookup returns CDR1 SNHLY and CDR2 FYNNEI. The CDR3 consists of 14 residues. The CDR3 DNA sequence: TGTGCCAGCAGCCGGGACAGGGTATCCTATGGCTACACCTTC. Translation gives CASSRDRVSYGYTF. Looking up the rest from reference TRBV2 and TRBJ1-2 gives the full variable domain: EPEVTQTPSHQVTQMGQEVILRCVPISNHLYFYWYRQILGQKVEFLVSFYNNEISEKSEIFDDQFSVERPDGSNFTLKIRSTKLEDSAMYFCASSRDRVSYGYTFGSGTRLTVV.

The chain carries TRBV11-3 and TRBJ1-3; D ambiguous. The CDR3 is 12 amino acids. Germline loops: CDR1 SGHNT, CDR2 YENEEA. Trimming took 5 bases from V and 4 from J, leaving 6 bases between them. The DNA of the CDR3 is TGTGCCAGCAGCGAGGTGGGAAACACCATATATTTT. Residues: CASSEVGNTIYF.